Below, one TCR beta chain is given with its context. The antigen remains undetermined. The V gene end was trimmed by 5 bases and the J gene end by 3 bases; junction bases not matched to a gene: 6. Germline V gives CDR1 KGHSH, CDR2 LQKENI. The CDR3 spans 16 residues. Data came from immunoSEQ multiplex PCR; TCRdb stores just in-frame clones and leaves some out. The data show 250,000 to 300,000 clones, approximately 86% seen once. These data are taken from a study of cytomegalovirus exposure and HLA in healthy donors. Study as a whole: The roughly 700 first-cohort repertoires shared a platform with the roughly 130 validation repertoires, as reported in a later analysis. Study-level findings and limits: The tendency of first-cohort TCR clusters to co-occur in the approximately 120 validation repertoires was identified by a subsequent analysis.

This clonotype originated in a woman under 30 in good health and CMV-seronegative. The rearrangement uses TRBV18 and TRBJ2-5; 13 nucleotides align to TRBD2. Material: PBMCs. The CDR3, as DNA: TGTGCCAGCTCATCAAGGGGGACTAGCGGGGAAGAGACCCAGTACTTC. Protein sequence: CASSSRGTSGEETQYF.